These 26 T cell receptor beta chains share one sample of origin, sequenced in a study of blood T cell repertoires in COVID-19. Method: immunoSEQ multiplex PCR; TCRdb's copy keeps in-frame clones and lacks some. The sample consists of around 140,000 clones, around 86% of them appearing once. Material for sequencing was peripheral blood. The receptors were gathered from a man between 45 and 60 years old with active COVID-19.

The chain uses TRBV2 and TRBJ2-7; D is perhaps TRBD2 (6 bases). CDR1 is SNHLY and CDR2 is FYNNEI in the germline V gene. This CDR3 spans 14 amino acids. Trimming cost V 3 bases and J 0 bases, with 9 bases left between them. The CDR3: CASSERGLSYEQYF. The DNA for the CDR3 is TGTGCCAGCAGTGAGCGGGGACTCTCCTACGAGCAGTACTTC.

A single count supports this clone. The V and J genes are TRBV3-1 (or the pseudogene TRBV3-2) and TRBJ1-2, with 8 positions matching TRBD1. The V and J ends lost 0 bases and 5 bases, in that order; junction bases with no gene match: 5. The CDR3 is made up of 15 amino acids. The germline gives CDR1 LGHDT, CDR2 YNNKEL (reference sequence). CDR3 DNA sequence: TGTGCCAGCAGCCAAGATCCAGGGGGCAGGTATGGCTACACCTTC. It translates to CASSQDPGGRYGYTF.

This clone came up a few times. This rearrangement joins TRBV2 to TRBJ1-5, with a possible D match to TRBD1 (5 bases). In germline, CDR1 is SNHLY, CDR2 FYNNEI. Trimming removed 3 bases at V and 3 bases at J, with 9 bases between. There are 14 residues in the CDR3. This CDR3 is CASSDSGPNQPQHF. The CDR3 nucleotides read TGTGCCAGCAGTGATTCAGGGCCCAATCAGCCCCAGCATTTT.

This clone was seen once. The gene calls are TRBV3-1 (or the pseudogene TRBV3-2) and TRBJ1-1; the D is unclear. The CDR3 runs to 13 residues. Trimming left V 4 bases short and J 4 bases short, with 10 bases between. Germline V gives CDR1 LGHDT, CDR2 YNNKEL (reference sequence). CDR3 sequence (DNA): TGTGCCAGCAGCCCCCGACAAGCCACTGAAGCTTTCTTT. Its protein product is CASSPRQATEAFF.

This clone has just a few counts. This chain uses TRBV28 with TRBJ2-1, with D perhaps matching TRBD2 (7 bases). The CDR3 covers 14 residues. Trimming removed 6 bases from V and 7 bases from J, with 16 bases in between. Germline CDR1 reads MDHEN; CDR2 reads SYDVKM. The CDR3 sequence: CASRMGGPGNEQFF. The DNA for the CDR3 is TGTGCCAGCAGGATGGGGGGGCCGGGTAATGAGCAGTTCTTC.

This clone appeared many times. The J gene is TRBJ2-2, the V gene TRBV7-2, with 9 positions matching TRBD2. Germline CDR1 SGHTA, CDR2 FQGNSA. With V trimmed by 4 bases and J by 5 bases, 8 bases remained unmatched. The CDR3 extends over 16 amino acids. CDR3 DNA sequence: TGTGCCAGCAGCTCTGTAGCGGGGGTGGGGACCGGGGAGCTGTTTTTT. As protein: CASSSVAGVGTGELFF.

The chain employs TRBV2 and TRBJ1-5; D unclear. CDR1 is SNHLY and CDR2 is FYNNEI in the germline V gene. The CDR3 spans 13 residues. V was pared by 6 bases and J by 6 bases, with 12 bases between. The chain's CDR3 is CASRGGISQPQHF. The CDR3 DNA follows: TGTGCCAGCAGAGGAGGGATCAGTCAGCCCCAGCATTTT.

The genes are TRBV5-4 and TRBJ1-2, with 7 bases identical to TRBD1. The CDR3 extends over 16 amino acids. Germline-derived CDR1 and CDR2 are SGHNT and YYREEE (reference sequence). Germline trimming cut 4 bases from V and 6 bases from J; bases unmatched to any gene: 15. The CDR3 DNA reads TGTGCCAGCAGCATGGACAGGTACGGCGGGGGTGATGGCTACACCTTC. It encodes CASSMDRYGGGDGYTF.

V usage is TRBV27 and J usage is TRBJ2-3, with 13 bases aligning to TRBD2. The CDR3 is made up of 17 amino acids. The V gene end was trimmed by 6 bases and the J gene end by 0 bases; junction bases not matched to a gene: 6. Germline V gene sequence: CDR1 MNHEY, CDR2 SMNVEV (reference sequence). The CDR3 reads CASSPGLAGPSTDTQYF. The CDR3 bases are TGTGCCAGCAGCCCGGGACTAGCGGGGCCCAGCACAGATACGCAGTATTTT.

The chain links TRBV6-2 or TRBV6-3 to TRBJ2-5; D is ambiguous. This CDR3 comprises 13 residues. Germline CDR1 and CDR2: MNHEY and SVGEGT. Trimming shortened V by 0 bases and J by 5 bases, and 7 bases separated the two germline ends. The CDR3 DNA sequence: TGTGCCAGCAGTTACTCGAGGCGGGAGACCCAGTACTTC. Residues: CASSYSRRETQYF.

The chain is built from TRBV2 and TRBJ1-1; D gene uncertain. CDR1 is SNHLY, CDR2 FYNNEI, per germline. Trimming stripped 6 bases from V and 1 base from J, with 12 bases between. The CDR3 sequence is 14 residues long. This CDR3 is CASSTARRNTEAFF. In DNA, the CDR3 is TGTGCCAGCAGCACGGCCCGGAGGAACACTGAAGCTTTCTTT. Supplemented by reference TRBV2 and TRBJ1-1, the full variable domain reads EPEVTQTPSHQVTQMGQEVILRCVPISNHLYFYWYRQILGQKVEFLVSFYNNEISEKSEIFDDQFSVERPDGSNFTLKIRSTKLEDSAMYFCASSTARRNTEAFFGQGTRLTVV.

The chain is built from TRBV10-3 and TRBJ1-1, with D perhaps TRBD1 (5 bases). Trimming removed 3 bases from V and 3 bases from J, with 8 bases in between. The V gene's germline CDR1 is ENHRY and CDR2 SYGVKD. The CDR3 sequence is 13 residues long. The CDR3 region has the DNA TGTGCCATCAGTGAAACCAGGGACACTGAAGCTTTCTTT. Translation gives CAISETRDTEAFF.

This chain uses TRBV6-5 with TRBJ1-5, with a possible D match to TRBD1 (5 bases). Germline loops: CDR1 MNHEY, CDR2 SVGAGI. CDR3 length equals 13 residues. V was cut by 5 bases and J by 6 bases, with 11 bases left in between. Here the CDR3 DNA reads TGTGCCAGCAGTCAGGGTTCTCGTCAGCCCCAGCATTTT. Its protein is CASSQGSRQPQHF.

V usage is TRBV30 and J usage is TRBJ2-7; D gene unclear. Looked up from germline, CDR1 is GTSNPN and CDR2 is SVGIG (reference sequence). The CDR3 has 11 residues. V was shortened by 1 base and J by 7 bases, with 8 bases between the two germline ends. The CDR3 DNA reads as TGTGCCTGGAGTGGCCTTACTGAGCAGTACTTC. Translated, it gives CAWSGLTEQYF.

In its sample, this clone was seen a few times. This chain joins TRBV6-2 or TRBV6-3 and TRBJ1-6; 7 bases line up with TRBD1. Germline values: CDR1 MNHEY, CDR2 SVGEGT. This CDR3 has 14 residues. The V and J ends lost 0 bases and 7 bases, in that order; junction bases with no gene match: 0. Here the CDR3 reads CASSYSGQNSPLHF. The DNA for the CDR3 is TGTGCCAGCAGTTACTCGGGACAGAATTCACCCCTCCACTTT.

V is TRBV27 and J is TRBJ1-6, with D possibly TRBD1 on 6 matching bases. Germline CDR1 and CDR2: MNHEY and SMNVEV (reference sequence). Deletions cut 5 bases from V and 9 bases from J, with 17 bases between. The CDR3 is 15 amino acids. The CDR3 sequence is CASSPRTGRGSPLHF. The CDR3 DNA is TGTGCCAGCAGTCCCAGAACAGGGAGGGGTTCACCCCTCCACTTT.

V usage is TRBV10-3 and J usage is TRBJ1-2, with 9 bases that match TRBD1. The J segment lost 5 bases and the V segment lost 3 bases, leaving 7 bases of the junction unmatched. The germline gives CDR1 ENHRY, CDR2 SYGVKD. The CDR3 is made up of 15 amino acids. The CDR3 spells CAISDHVGTGYGYTF. The CDR3, as DNA: TGTGCCATCAGTGATCATGTAGGGACAGGGTATGGCTACACCTTC.

The chain links TRBV5-5 to TRBJ1-6; 11 bases are a match to TRBD1. V shed 4 bases and J 10 bases; nucleotides not matched to a gene: 4. CDR1 is SGHKS and CDR2 is YYEKEE in the germline V gene (reference sequence). This CDR3 comprises 14 residues. DNA of the CDR3: TGTGCCAGCAGCGAGGGGACAGGGGGATCACCCCTCCACTTT. Translating it yields CASSEGTGGSPLHF.

This clone was detected once. The CDR3: CASSSGRLAYEQYF. The CDR3, as DNA: TGTGCCAGCAGCTCGGGAAGACTAGCATACGAGCAGTACTTC. The chain joins TRBV7-2 to TRBJ2-7; the match to TRBD2 covers 7 bases. Trimming removed 4 bases from V and 4 bases from J; junction bases left unmatched: 7. In germline, CDR1 is SGHTA, CDR2 FQGNSA. The CDR3 is 14 amino acids.

The chain carries TRBV15 and TRBJ2-1, with D possibly matching TRBD2 (7 bases). CDR3 length equals 15 residues. CDR1 and CDR2 from the germline V gene are LNHNV and YYDKDF (reference sequence). The V and J ends lost 8 bases and 12 bases respectively, with 26 bases between them. CDR3 loop: CATWPGGGLNKGQFF. The CDR3 DNA reads TGTGCCACCTGGCCAGGCGGGGGCCTCAATAAAGGGCAGTTCTTC.

The chain is built from TRBV27 and TRBJ1-2; maybe TRBD1 (6 bases). The CDR3 runs to 14 residues. Germline CDR1 reads MNHEY; CDR2 reads SMNVEV (reference sequence). Trimming left V 2 bases short and J 6 bases short, with 13 bases between. The chain's CDR3 is CASSLGGGNNGYTF. CDR3 nucleotides: TGTGCCAGCAGTTTAGGGGGCGGCAATAATGGCTACACCTTC.

This sequence joins TRBV30 and TRBJ1-4; D not certain. CDR1 and CDR2 from the germline V gene are GTSNPN and SVGIG (reference sequence). V dropped 5 bases and J dropped 7 bases, with 17 bases sitting between them. The CDR3 length is 14 residues. Here the CDR3 reads CAWGSGEAPEKLFF. For the CDR3, the DNA is TGTGCCTGGGGCTCCGGGGAGGCTCCTGAAAAACTGTTTTTT.

The J gene is TRBJ1-1, the V gene TRBV6-5; 8 bases map to TRBD1. Germline V gene lookup returns CDR1 MNHEY and CDR2 SVGAGI. This CDR3 has 15 amino acids. V was pared by 6 bases and J by 2 bases, with 8 bases of the junction left unmatched. The CDR3 here is CASRDVSGGNTEAFF. The CDR3 coding sequence is TGTGCCAGCAGGGACGTTTCAGGGGGCAACACTGAAGCTTTCTTT.

V usage is TRBV24-1 and J usage is TRBJ2-1, with D possibly matching TRBD2 (6 bases). The CDR3 length is 11 residues. Germline V gene data show CDR1 as KGHDR and CDR2 as SFDVKD. The V and J ends lost 4 bases and 10 bases respectively, with 7 bases between them. The CDR3 protein is CATSDREEQFF. The CDR3 bases are TGTGCCACCAGTGACCGGGAGGAGCAGTTCTTC.

V is TRBV4-1 and J is TRBJ1-6; no firm D call. The germline V and J ends were trimmed by 3 bases and 5 bases, with 8 bases remaining between them. The CDR3 is 14 residues long. CDR1 is MGHRA, CDR2 YSYEKL, per germline. The CDR3 DNA reads TGCGCCAGCAGCCACGGCGGGGATAATTCACCCCTCCACTTT. Translated: CASSHGGDNSPLHF.

This clone was found once. The chain recombines TRBV28 with TRBJ2-2; D uncertain. Germline CDR1 is MDHEN and CDR2 is SYDVKM. Trimming took 2 bases from V and 5 from J, leaving 6 bases between them. This CDR3 has 13 residues. Written as DNA, the CDR3 is TGTGCCAGCAGTTTAATCCGGACCGGGGAGCTGTTTTTT. Its protein is CASSLIRTGELFF. Full variable domain (outside the CDR3, taken from reference TRBV28 and TRBJ2-2): DVKVTQSSRYLVKRTGEKVFLECVQDMDHENMFWYRQDPGLGLRLIYFSYDVKMKEKGDIPEGYSVSREKKERFSLILESASTNQTSMYLCASSLIRTGELFFGEGSRLTVL.